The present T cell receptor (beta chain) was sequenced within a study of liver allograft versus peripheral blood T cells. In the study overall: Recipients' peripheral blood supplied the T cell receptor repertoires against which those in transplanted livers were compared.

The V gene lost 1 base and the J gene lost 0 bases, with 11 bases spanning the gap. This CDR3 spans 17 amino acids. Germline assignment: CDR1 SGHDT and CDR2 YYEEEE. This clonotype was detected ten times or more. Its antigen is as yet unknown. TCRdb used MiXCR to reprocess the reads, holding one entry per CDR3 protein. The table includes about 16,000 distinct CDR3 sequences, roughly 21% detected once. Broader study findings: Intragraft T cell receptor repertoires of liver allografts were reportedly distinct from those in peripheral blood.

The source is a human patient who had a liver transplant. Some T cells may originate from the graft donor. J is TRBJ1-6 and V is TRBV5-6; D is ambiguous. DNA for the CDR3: TGTGCCAGCAGCTTGTCTTCGGGGAGCTCCTATAATTCACCCCTCCACTTT. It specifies CASSLSSGSSYNSPLHF. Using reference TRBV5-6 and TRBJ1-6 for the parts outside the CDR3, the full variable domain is DAGVTQSPTHLIKTRGQQVTLRCSPKSGHDTVSWYQQALGQGPQFIFQYYEEEERQRGNFPDRFSGHQFPNYSSELNVNALLLGDSALYLCASSLSSGSSYNSPLHFGNGTRLTVT.